Sequencing of this T cell receptor beta chain was carried out in a study of T cells in Graves' hyperthyroidism and ophthalmopathy. V gave up 7 bases and J gave up 7 bases, with 11 bases separating them. This CDR3 contains 11 residues. Germline CDR1 DFQATT, CDR2 SNEGSKA (reference sequence). Exclusion criteria comprised uncontrolled infection, other autoimmune disease, pregnancy or lactation. Diagnosis rested on symptoms, serum thyroxine and TRAb, thyroid ultrasound, and orbital computed tomography. Notes on this clonotype: Its antigen is still unknown.

Amplified regions were TCR beta CDR3 sequences from RNA transcripts. HTBI primers drove first-round RT-PCR of the TCR CDR3. Each CDR3 protein is one row after TCRdb ran MiXCR on the multiplex PCR reads. The table includes roughly 740,000 distinct CDR3 sequences, about 16% detected once. Study findings and constraints: Blood also contained most expanded thyroid clonotypes above 0.001.

The rearrangement uses TRBV20-1 and TRBJ2-1, with unresolved D. Sequencing was carried out using blood. The TCR originated in a man younger than 30 with Graves' hyperthyroidism. The CDR3 sequence is CSVAGRNEQFF. The CDR3 nucleotides are TGCAGTGTGGCCGGGCGGAATGAGCAGTTCTTC.